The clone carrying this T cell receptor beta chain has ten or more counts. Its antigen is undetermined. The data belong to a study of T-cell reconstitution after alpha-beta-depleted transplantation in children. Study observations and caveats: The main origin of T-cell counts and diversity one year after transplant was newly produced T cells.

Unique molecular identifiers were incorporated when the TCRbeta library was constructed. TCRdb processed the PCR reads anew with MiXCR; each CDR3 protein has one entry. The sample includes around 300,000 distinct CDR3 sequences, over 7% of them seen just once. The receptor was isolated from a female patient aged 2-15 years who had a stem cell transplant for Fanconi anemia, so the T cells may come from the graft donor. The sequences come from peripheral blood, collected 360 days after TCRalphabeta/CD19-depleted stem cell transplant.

CDR3 region: CASSLARVGNEQFF. The CDR3 nucleotides are TGTGCCAGCAGCTTAGCCCGGGTTGGAAATGAGCAGTTCTTC. This chain connects TRBV7-2 to TRBJ2-1, with unresolved D. This CDR3 contains 14 residues. Germline CDR1 SGHTA, CDR2 FQGNSA. V lost 0 bases and J lost 7, with 10 bases in between.